Here is one T cell receptor beta chain with its context. The antigen remains undetermined. This entry comes from a study of CD8+ T cells in alopecia areata. Findings and caveats of the study: Patients displayed less clarity in TCR sharing than mice, a finding possibly related to HLA. Clonality in lesional scalp, especially alopecia totalis/universalis, exceeded that of normal scalp.

In each case, RNA was isolated and then reverse transcribed into cDNA as the sequencing template. Data came from immunoSEQ multiplex PCR; TCRdb stores just in-frame clones and leaves some out. The sample shows some 170,000 clones, 67% of them seen only once. Trimming cost V 1 base and J 7 bases, with 5 bases left between them. CDR1 and CDR2 from the germline V gene are SEHNR and FQNEAQ (reference sequence). CDR3 length: 11 residues. The sample here was CD8+ T cells sorted from blood, taken at week 0. The TCR was taken from a human donor with alopecia areata. The chain recombines TRBV7-9 with TRBJ2-7, with unresolved D. The CDR3 DNA reads TGTGCCAGCAGCTTAGACCCGGAGCAGTACTTC. Translating gives CASSLDPEQYF.